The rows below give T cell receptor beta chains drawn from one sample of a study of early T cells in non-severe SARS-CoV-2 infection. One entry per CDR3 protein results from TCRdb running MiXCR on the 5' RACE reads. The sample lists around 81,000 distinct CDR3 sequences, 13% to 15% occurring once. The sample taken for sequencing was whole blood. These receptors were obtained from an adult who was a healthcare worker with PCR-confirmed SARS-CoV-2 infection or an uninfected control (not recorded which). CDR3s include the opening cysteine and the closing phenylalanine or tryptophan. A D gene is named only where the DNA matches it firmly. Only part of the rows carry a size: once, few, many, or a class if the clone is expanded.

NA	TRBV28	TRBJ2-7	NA	CASSEITGRGDEQYF	TGTGCCAGCAGTGAGATAACAGGTAGAGGAGACGAGCAGTACTTC
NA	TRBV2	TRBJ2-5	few	CASTKETQYF	TGTGCCAGCACCAAAGAGACCCAGTACTTC
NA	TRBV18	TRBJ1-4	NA	CASSPLHATNEKLFF	TGTGCCAGCTCACCACTACATGCAACTAATGAAAAACTGTTTTTT
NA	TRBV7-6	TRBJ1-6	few	CASSLAGSANSPLHF	TGTGCCAGCAGCTTAGCCGGCAGCGCCAATTCACCCCTCCACTTT
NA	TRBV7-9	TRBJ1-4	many	CASSSGASNEKLFF	TGTGCCAGCAGCTCCGGGGCGTCTAATGAAAAACTGTTTTTT
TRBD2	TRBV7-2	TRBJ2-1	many	CASSLARMGTSMHEQFF	TGTGCCAGCAGCTTAGCGCGTATGGGGACTAGTATGCATGAGCAGTTCTTC
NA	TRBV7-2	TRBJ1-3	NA	CASSTHRARGNTIYF	TGTGCCAGCAGCACACACAGGGCGAGAGGAAACACCATATATTTT
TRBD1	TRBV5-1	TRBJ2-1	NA	CASSLATRGTYNEQFF	TGCGCCAGCAGCTTGGCGACCAGGGGGACCTACAATGAGCAGTTCTTC
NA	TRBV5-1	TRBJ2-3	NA	CASSFTGTFKADTQYF	TGCGCCAGCAGCTTTACAGGGACCTTTAAGGCAGATACGCAGTATTTT
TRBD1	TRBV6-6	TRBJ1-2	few	CASSRGTGRTSDGYTF	TGTGCCAGCAGCCGGGGGACAGGGAGGACATCAGACGGCTACACCTTC
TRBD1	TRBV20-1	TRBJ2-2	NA	CSIGQVATGELFF	TGCAGCATAGGACAGGTTGCAACCGGGGAGCTGTTTTTT
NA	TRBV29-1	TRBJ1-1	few	CSVDPSGSTEAFF	TGCAGCGTTGACCCTAGCGGAAGCACTGAAGCTTTCTTT
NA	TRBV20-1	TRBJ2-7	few	CSASFPGLYEQYF	TGCAGTGCTAGCTTCCCTGGATTATACGAGCAGTACTTC
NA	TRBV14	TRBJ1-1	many	CASSQGRNTEAFF	TGTGCCAGCAGCCAAGGCAGAAACACTGAAGCTTTCTTT
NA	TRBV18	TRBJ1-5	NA	CASSRQALNQPQHF	TGTGCCAGCTCGCGCCAGGCGCTCAATCAGCCCCAGCATTTT
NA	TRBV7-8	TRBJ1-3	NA	CASSPRRALGGNTIYF	TGTGCCAGCAGCCCCCGCCGGGCCCTTGGTGGAAACACCATATATTTT
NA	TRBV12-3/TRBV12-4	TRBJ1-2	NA	CASSLSGITGYTF	TGTGCCAGCAGTTTAAGCGGGATTACGGGCTACACCTTC
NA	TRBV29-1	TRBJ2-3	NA	CSVDYTDTQYF	TGCAGCGTTGATTACACAGATACGCAGTATTTT
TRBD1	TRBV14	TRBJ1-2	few	CASSRRQGYGYTF	TGTGCCAGCAGCCGCCGACAGGGCTATGGCTACACCTTC
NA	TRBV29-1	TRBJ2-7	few	CSVAAEDTAFYEQYF	TGCAGCGTTGCGGCGGAGGACACCGCCTTCTACGAGCAGTACTTC
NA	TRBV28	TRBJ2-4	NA	CASSSLQGPLTNIQYF	TGTGCCAGCAGTTCCCTCCAGGGCCCGCTGACAAACATTCAGTACTTC
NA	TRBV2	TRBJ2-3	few	CASLGTPSTDTQYF	TGTGCCAGCCTGGGGACTCCTAGCACAGATACGCAGTATTTT
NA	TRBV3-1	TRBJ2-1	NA	CASSQEWISYNEQFF	TGTGCCAGCAGCCAAGAGTGGATTTCCTACAATGAGCAGTTCTTC
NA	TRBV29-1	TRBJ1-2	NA	CSVEGLNYGYTF	TGCAGCGTTGAGGGACTAAACTATGGCTACACCTTC
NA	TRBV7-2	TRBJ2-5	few	CASSLKSRRGETQYF	TGTGCCAGCAGCTTAAAATCCCGTCGTGGAGAGACCCAGTACTTC
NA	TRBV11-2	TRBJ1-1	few	CASSSPRGGTEAFF	TGTGCCAGCAGCTCCCCCAGGGGCGGGACTGAAGCTTTCTTT
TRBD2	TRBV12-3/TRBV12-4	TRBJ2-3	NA	CASSLIPRGAWTDTQYF	TGTGCCAGCAGTTTAATTCCGCGGGGGGCCTGGACAGATACGCAGTATTTT
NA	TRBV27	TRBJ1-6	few	CASSFRTDHSPLHF	TGTGCCAGCAGTTTTAGGACGGACCATTCACCCCTCCACTTT
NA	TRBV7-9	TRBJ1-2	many	CASTLNYYGYTF	TGTGCCAGCACCCTGAACTACTATGGCTACACCTTC
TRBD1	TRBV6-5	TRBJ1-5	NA	CASSSRQGYQPQHF	TGTGCCAGCAGTTCCAGACAGGGATATCAGCCCCAGCATTTT
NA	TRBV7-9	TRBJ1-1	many	CASSLTGEYEAFF	TGTGCCAGCAGCTTAACTGGAGAGTATGAAGCTTTCTTT
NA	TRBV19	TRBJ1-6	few	CASSPGHSLSSYNSPLHF	TGTGCCAGTTCCCCGGGACACAGCCTGAGCTCCTATAATTCACCCCTCCACTTT
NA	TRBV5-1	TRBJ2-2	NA	CASKALHLPDTGELFF	TGCGCCAGCAAGGCCCTTCATCTCCCGGACACCGGGGAGCTGTTTTTT
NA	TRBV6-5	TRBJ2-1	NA	CASRPTPSEVTYNEQFF	TGTGCCAGCAGGCCCACCCCTAGCGAGGTTACGTACAATGAGCAGTTCTTC
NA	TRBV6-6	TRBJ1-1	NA	CASSYRATGQGNTEAFF	TGTGCCAGCAGTTACAGGGCCACGGGGCAGGGGAACACTGAAGCTTTCTTT
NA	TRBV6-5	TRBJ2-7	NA	CASSYSGQYEQYF	TGTGCCAGCAGTTACTCGGGTCAATACGAGCAGTACTTC
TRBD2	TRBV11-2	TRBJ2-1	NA	CASSRGTSGGSYNEQFF	TGTGCCAGCAGCCGCGGGACTAGCGGGGGCTCCTACAATGAGCAGTTCTTC
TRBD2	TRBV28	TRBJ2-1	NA	CASSLGLADNEQFF	TGTGCCAGCAGTTTAGGACTAGCGGACAATGAGCAGTTCTTC
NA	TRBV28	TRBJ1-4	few	CASSNPATNEKLFF	TGTGCCAGCAGTAACCCTGCAACTAATGAAAAACTGTTTTTT
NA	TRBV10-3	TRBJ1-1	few	CAISDLETVGLKWENTEAFF	TGTGCCATCAGTGATCTCGAGACAGTGGGATTAAAGTGGGAGAACACTGAAGCTTTCTTT
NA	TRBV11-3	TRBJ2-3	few	CASSLAGATDTQYF	TGTGCCAGCAGCTTAGCCGGGGCCACAGATACGCAGTATTTT
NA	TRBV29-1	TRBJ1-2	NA	CSVGSGAYGYTF	TGCAGCGTTGGGAGCGGAGCCTATGGCTACACCTTC